The T cell receptor beta chain described here comes from a study of cytomegalovirus exposure and HLA in healthy donors. Per germline, CDR1 SGDLS and CDR2 YYNGEE. The CDR3 covers 16 residues. V lost 4 bases to trimming and J lost 0 bases; unmatched junction nucleotides: 9. The PCR made use of 60 Vbeta and 13 Jbeta primers. TCRdb keeps only in-frame clones here, not all; method: immunoSEQ multiplex PCR. Of roughly 130,000 clones listed, around three quarters are singletons. A single count supports this clone. At the DNA level, this CDR3 is encoded by other sequences in the same sample as well. The chain couples TRBV9 to TRBJ1-1; 7 bases line up with TRBD1. The sequence was obtained from a woman between 45 and 65 years old in good health and CMV-seronegative. The material sequenced was PBMCs. The CDR3 sequence is CASSRSGGTMNTEAFF. The CDR3 coding sequence is TGTGCCAGCAGCAGGTCAGGGGGGACGATGAACACTGAAGCTTTCTTT.